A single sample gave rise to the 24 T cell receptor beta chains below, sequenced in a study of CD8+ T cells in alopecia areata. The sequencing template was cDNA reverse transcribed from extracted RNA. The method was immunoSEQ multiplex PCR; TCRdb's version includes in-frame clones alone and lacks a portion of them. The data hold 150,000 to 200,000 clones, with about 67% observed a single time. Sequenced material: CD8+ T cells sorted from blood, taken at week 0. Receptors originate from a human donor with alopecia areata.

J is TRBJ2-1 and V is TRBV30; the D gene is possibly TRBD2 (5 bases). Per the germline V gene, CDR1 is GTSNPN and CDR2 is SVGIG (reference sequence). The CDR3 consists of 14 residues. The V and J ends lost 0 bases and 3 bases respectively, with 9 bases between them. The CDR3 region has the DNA TGTGCCTGGAGTGTATCTAGCAACTACAATGAGCAGTTCTTC. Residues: CAWSVSSNYNEQFF.

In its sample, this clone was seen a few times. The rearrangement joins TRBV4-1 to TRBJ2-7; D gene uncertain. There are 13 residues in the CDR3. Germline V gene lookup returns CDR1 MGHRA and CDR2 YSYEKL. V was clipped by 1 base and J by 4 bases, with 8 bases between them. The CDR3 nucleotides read TGCGCCAGCAGCCAAGTGGTAGGGTACGAGCAGTACTTC. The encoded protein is CASSQVVGYEQYF.

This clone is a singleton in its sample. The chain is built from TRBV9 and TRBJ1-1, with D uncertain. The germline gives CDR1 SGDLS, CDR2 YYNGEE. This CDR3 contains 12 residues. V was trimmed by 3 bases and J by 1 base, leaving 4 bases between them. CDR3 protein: CASSEWNTEAFF. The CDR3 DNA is TGTGCCAGCAGCGAATGGAACACTGAAGCTTTCTTT.

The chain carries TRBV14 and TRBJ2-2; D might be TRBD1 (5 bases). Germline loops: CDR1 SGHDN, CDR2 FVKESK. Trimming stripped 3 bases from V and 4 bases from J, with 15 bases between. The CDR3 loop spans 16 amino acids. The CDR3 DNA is TGTGCCAGCAGCCAGTTAACAGGTCTTCCCACCGGGGAGCTGTTTTTT. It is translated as CASSQLTGLPTGELFF. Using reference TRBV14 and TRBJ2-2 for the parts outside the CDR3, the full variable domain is EAGVTQFPSHSVIEKGQTVTLRCDPISGHDNLYWYRRVMGKEIKFLLHFVKESKQDESGMPNNRFLAERTGGTYSTLKVQPAELEDSGVYFCASSQLTGLPTGELFFGEGSRLTVL.

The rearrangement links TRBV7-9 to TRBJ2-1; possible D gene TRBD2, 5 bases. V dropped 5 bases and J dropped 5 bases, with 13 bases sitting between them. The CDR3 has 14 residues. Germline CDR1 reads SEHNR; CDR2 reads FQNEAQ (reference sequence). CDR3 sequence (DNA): TGTGCCAGCAGCCCCCCGGACTCGCACAATGAGCAGTTCTTC. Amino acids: CASSPPDSHNEQFF.

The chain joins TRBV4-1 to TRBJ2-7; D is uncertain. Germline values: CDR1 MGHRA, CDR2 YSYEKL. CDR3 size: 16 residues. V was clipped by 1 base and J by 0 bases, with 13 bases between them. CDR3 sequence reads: CASSQGAVPSSYEQYF. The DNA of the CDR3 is TGCGCCAGCAGCCAAGGGGCAGTCCCTAGCTCCTACGAGCAGTACTTC.

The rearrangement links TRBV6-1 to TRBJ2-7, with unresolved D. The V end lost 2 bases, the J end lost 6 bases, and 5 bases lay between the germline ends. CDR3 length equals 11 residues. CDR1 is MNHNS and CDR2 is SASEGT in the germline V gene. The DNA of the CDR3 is TGTGCCAGCAGTGAAAAGCTCGAGCAGTACTTC. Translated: CASSEKLEQYF.

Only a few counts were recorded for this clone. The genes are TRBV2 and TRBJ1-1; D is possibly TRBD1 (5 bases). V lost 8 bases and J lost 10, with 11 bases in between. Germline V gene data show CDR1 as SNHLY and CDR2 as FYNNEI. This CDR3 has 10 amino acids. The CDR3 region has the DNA TGTGCCAGCGGGGGGAGGGGAGCTTTCTTT. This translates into CASGGRGAFF.

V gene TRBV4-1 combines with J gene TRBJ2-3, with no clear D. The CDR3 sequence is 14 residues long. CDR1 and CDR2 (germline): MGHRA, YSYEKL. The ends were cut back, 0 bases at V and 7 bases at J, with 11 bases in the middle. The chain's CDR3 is CASSQDSPRHTQYF. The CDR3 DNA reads TGCGCCAGCAGCCAAGACTCCCCGCGACATACGCAGTATTTT.

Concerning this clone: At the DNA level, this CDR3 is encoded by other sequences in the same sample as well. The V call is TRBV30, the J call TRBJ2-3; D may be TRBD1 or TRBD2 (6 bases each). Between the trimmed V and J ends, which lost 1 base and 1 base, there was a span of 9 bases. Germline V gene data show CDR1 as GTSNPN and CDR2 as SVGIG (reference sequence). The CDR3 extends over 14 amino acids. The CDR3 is CAWSGGAGTDTQYF. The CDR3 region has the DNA TGTGCCTGGAGTGGGGGGGCTGGCACAGATACGCAGTATTTT. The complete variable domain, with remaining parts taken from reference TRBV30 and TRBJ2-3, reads SQTIHQWPATLVQPVGSPLSLECTVEGTSNPNLYWYRQAAGRGLQLLFYSVGIGQISSEVPQNLSASRPQDRQFILSSKKLLLSDSGFYLCAWSGGAGTDTQYFGPGTRLTVL.

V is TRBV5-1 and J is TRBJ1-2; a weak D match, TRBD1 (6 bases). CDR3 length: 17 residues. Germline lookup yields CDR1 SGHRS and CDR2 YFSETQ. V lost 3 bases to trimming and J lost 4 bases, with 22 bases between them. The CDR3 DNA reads TGCGCCAGCAGCTACGAACTTCCGAACAGGGATGGCTATGGCTACACCTTC. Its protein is CASSYELPNRDGYGYTF.

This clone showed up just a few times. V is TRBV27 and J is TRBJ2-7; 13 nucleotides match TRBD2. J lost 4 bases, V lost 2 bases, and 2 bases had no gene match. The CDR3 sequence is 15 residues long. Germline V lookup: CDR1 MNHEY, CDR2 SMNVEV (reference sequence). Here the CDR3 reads CASSLGTSGAYEQYF. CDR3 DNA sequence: TGTGCCAGCAGTTTAGGGACTAGCGGGGCTTACGAGCAGTACTTC.

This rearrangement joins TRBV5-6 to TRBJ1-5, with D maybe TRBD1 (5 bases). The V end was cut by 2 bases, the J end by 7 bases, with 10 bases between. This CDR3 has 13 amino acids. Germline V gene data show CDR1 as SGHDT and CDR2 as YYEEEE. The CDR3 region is CASSLGARQPQHF. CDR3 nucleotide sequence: TGTGCCAGCAGCTTAGGGGCACGGCAGCCCCAGCATTTT.

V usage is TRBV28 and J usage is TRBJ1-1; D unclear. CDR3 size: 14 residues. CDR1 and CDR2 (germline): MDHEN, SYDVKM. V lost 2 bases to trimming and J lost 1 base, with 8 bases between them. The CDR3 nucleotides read TGTGCCAGCAGTTTACCAGGCTCGAACACTGAAGCTTTCTTT. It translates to CASSLPGSNTEAFF.

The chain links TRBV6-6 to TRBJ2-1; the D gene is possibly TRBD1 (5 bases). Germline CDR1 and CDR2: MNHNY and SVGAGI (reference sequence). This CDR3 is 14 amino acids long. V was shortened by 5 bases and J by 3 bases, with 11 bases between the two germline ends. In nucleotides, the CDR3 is TGTGCCAGCAGTAATCAAGACAGCTACAATGAGCAGTTCTTC. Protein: CASSNQDSYNEQFF.

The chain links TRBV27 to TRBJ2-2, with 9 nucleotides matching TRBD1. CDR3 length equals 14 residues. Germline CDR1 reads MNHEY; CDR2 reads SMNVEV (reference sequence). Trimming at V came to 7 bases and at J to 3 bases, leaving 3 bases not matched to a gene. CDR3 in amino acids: CASNGQGYTGELFF. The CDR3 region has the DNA TGTGCCAGCAACGGACAGGGGTACACCGGGGAGCTGTTTTTT.

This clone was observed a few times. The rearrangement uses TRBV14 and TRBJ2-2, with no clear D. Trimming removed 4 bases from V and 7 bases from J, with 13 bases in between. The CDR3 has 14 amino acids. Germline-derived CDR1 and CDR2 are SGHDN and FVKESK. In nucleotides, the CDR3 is TGTGCCAGCAGCCCGGTGGGGTCGGGCGGGGAGCTGTTTTTT. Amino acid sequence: CASSPVGSGGELFF.

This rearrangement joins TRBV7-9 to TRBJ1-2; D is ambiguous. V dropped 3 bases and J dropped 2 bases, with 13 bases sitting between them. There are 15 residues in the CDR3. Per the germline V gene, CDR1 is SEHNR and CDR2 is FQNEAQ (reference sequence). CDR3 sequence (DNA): TGTGCCAGCAGCTTGACTCAATTCTGGAACTATGGCTACACCTTC. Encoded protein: CASSLTQFWNYGYTF.

CDR3 DNA: TGTGCCAGCAGCTTAGGACCAGAGAAAAACATTCAGTACTTC. This translates into CASSLGPEKNIQYF. The J gene is TRBJ2-4, the V gene TRBV7-2; D is undetermined. The germline CDR1 and CDR2 sequences are SGHTA and FQGNSA. The CDR3 loop spans 14 amino acids. V shed 1 base and J shed 4 bases, with 8 bases lying between them.

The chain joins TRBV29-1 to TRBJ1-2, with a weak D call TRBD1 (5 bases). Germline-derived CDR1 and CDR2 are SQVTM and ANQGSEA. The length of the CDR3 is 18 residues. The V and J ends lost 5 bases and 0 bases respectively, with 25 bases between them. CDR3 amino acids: CSVYTPRAGSGANYGYTF. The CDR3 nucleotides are TGCAGCGTTTATACCCCCAGGGCAGGGTCAGGAGCTAACTATGGCTACACCTTC. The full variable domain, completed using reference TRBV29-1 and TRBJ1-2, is SAVISQKPSRDICQRGTSLTIQCQVDSQVTMMFWYRQQPGQSLTLIATANQGSEATYESGFVIDKFPISRPNLTFSTLTVSNMSPEDSSIYLCSVYTPRAGSGANYGYTFGSGTRLTVV.

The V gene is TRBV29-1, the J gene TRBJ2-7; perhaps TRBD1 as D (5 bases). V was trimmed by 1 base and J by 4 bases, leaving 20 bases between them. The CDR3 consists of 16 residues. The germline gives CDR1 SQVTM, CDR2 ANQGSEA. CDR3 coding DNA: TGCAGCGTTGAAGGTGGGGCCAGTCCGTTGGGTTACGAGCAGTACTTC. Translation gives CSVEGGASPLGYEQYF.

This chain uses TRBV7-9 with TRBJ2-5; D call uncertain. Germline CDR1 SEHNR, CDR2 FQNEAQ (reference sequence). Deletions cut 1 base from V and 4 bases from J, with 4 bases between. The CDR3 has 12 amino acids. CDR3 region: CASSLERETQYF. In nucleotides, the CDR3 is TGTGCCAGCAGCTTAGAACGAGAGACCCAGTACTTC. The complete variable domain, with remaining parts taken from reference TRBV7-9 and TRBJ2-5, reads DTGVSQNPRHKITKRGQNVTFRCDPISEHNRLYWYRQTLGQGPEFLTYFQNEAQLEKSRLLSDRFSAERPKGSFSTLEIQRTEQGDSAMYLCASSLERETQYFGPGTRLLVL.

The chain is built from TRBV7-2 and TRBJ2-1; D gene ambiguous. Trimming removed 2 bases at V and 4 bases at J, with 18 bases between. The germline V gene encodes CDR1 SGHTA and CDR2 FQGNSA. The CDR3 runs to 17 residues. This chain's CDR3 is CASSLPLGSDVYNEQFF. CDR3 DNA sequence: TGTGCCAGCAGCTTACCCCTGGGGTCCGACGTTTACAATGAGCAGTTCTTC.

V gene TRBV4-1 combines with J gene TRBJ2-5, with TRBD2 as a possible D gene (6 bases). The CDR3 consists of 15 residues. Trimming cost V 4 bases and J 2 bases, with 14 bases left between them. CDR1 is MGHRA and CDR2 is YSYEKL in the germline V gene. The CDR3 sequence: CASSRSGGVQETQYF. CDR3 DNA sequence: TGCGCCAGCAGCCGCTCAGGAGGGGTGCAAGAGACCCAGTACTTC.